The present TCR beta chain was sequenced within a study of OX40 agonist ivuxolimab in advanced cancers. About the investigation overall: Ivuxolimab, which targeted the costimulatory receptor OX40 (CD134), was an agonistic, fully human IgG2 monoclonal antibody. Prior anti-PD-1, anti-PD-L1 or anti-CTLA-4 therapy was permitted, and checkpoint inhibitors had been received by less than 45% of dose-escalation patients. Peripheral TCRbeta sequencing was intended to test whether TCR sequence diversity was altered and clonal T-cell expansion was caused by ivuxolimab. Intravenous ivuxolimab was administered to patients every 2 weeks at six dose levels: 0.01, 0.1, 0.3, 1.5, 3 and 10 mg/kg. The dose-escalation cohort was roughly 83% male with a mean age of around 62 years, ranging from roughly 20 to 80. Partial responses were achieved by three dose-escalation patients, of whom one had hepatocellular carcinoma and two had cutaneous melanoma. The monotherapy dose-escalation portion (N of about 50 patients) of the phase I ivuxolimab trial is reported in the paper. Of the 50 to 55 patients in dose escalation, around 20 had hepatocellular carcinoma, roughly 15 had melanoma, 9 had renal cell carcinoma and 9 had head and neck cancer.

Patients with a history of autoimmune disease or receiving systemic immunosuppression were excluded from the trial. Peripheral blood for TCR sequencing was collected from all dose cohorts at baseline, on cycle 4 day 1, and on cycle 7 day 1. The samples were drawn from a first-in-human, open-label, multicenter phase I dose-escalation trial of ivuxolimab. Adults with locally advanced or metastatic melanoma, renal cell, hepatocellular, or head and neck squamous cell carcinoma were enrolled in the trial. Before TCR sequencing, CD4+ and CD8+ T cells were separately sorted from peripheral blood. For sequencing of the TCRbeta CDR3 region, genomic DNA was extracted from the sorted cells. The immunoSEQ Assay was used to sequence the TCRbeta CDR3 regions. TCRdb obtained this table from immuneACCESS and retained in-frame rearrangements with V and J assigned. These tables miss some clones; where compared with another copy, unresolved V genes account for less than half of the shortfall, and the remainder is unexplained. The sample table contains about 70,000 clones; only one count was recorded for around 90% of them. The ten largest clones capture 6% to 8.5% of the sample.

Study-level results and caveats: After ivuxolimab, CD8+ T cells had more expanded clones than CD4+ T cells on average. The antigen specificity of the peripheral T cells that underwent clonal expansion was not determined. Clonal expansion of both CD4+ and CD8+ blood T cells was observed from baseline to week 6 at doses 0.1 to 3.0 mg/kg. In the 0.1-3.0 mg/kg groups, partial responders had among the lowest normalized peripheral clonal expansion, particularly in CD8+ T cells. Low levels of normalized T-cell clonal expansion were also seen in some patients who did not respond.

As to this clone: No cognate antigen has been identified for it. No base quality information exists; no much larger clone differs at one position.

The source is an adult with an advanced solid tumor such as melanoma, head and neck, liver or kidney cancer. The material was CD4+ or CD8+ T cells sorted from blood, obtained in a trial of the OX40 agonist ivuxolimab.

The CDR3 reads CASSLTSGGQETQYF. The DNA sequence reads TGCGCCAGCAGCTTGACTAGCGGGGGGCAAGAGACCCAGTACTTC. The chain is assembled from TRBV5-1 and TRBJ2-5; 12 central nucleotides agree with TRBD2. The germline V and J ends show losses of 1 base and 2 bases respectively, and no gene match explains 0 bases of the junction. The CDR3 covers 15 residues, taking in both the cysteine and the phenylalanine. CDR3 DNA only is kept here, 45 bases in frame from base 1. The germline V gene sets CDR1 to SGHRS and CDR2 to YFSETQ.